This T cell receptor (beta chain) originates from a study of radiation and T cells in renal cell carcinoma. Time point indicated: blood 4 weeks post-SBRT, at nephrectomy. Specified treatment: 15 Gy SBRT to primary tumor, nephrectomy 4 weeks later. After SBRT, blood was collected at 2 and 4 weeks, plus baseline. Sequencing used immunoSEQ multiplex PCR; TCRdb keeps in-frame clones, though not all of them. The table shows some 31,000 clones, with over 70% occurring only once. The ends lost 2 bases at V and 2 bases at J; junction bases unmatched: 3. Germline V gives CDR1 SGHRS, CDR2 YFSETQ. This CDR3 region has 14 residues. In this sample, this clone turned up once. Its antigen is currently unknown. Overall study findings and caveats: Without pretreatment biopsies, baseline tumor clonotype presence was undetermined.

Sequenced here: blood, sampled from a patient whose treatment included radiotherapy and nephrectomy. The clonotype was recovered from a man in his fifties or sixties with renal cell carcinoma. The J gene is TRBJ1-2, the V gene TRBV5-1; the match to TRBD1 covers 7 bases. CDR3 amino acids: CASSLQTGNYGYTF. In nucleotides, the CDR3 is TGCGCCAGCAGCTTACAGACAGGGAACTATGGCTACACCTTC. Together with reference TRBV5-1 and TRBJ1-2, the CDR3 gives the full variable domain: KAGVTQTPRYLIKTRGQQVTLSCSPISGHRSVSWYQQTPGQGLQFLFEYFSETQRNKGNFPGRFSGRQFSNSRSEMNVSTLELGDSALYLCASSLQTGNYGYTFGSGTRLTVV.